Below, 32 T cell receptor beta chains from the same sample are listed, as sequenced in a study of identical twins. TCRdb passed the 5' RACE reads through MiXCR, listing each CDR3 protein once. The sample lists 200,000 or so distinct CDR3 sequences, 7.5% seen once, with approximately 2% in the top ten. The same data also went into a second study, on yellow fever vaccine responses in identical twins.

The sample comprised memory (CD45RO+) T cells sorted from blood. These receptors all stem from a woman aged 18-30 years in good health.

The gene calls are TRBV20-1 and TRBJ1-5; perhaps TRBD1 as D (6 bases). Germline values: CDR1 DFQATT, CDR2 SNEGSKA (reference sequence). The ends were cut back, 1 base at V and 6 bases at J, with 16 bases in the middle. The length of the CDR3 is 15 residues. CDR3 DNA sequence: TGCAGTGCTAGAGTGATAGGGACATTTGGTCAGCCCCAGCATTTT. Translating gives CSARVIGTFGQPQHF.

This clonotype was detected a few times. V gene TRBV20-1 combines with J gene TRBJ2-3; 7 bases align to TRBD2. Looked up from germline, CDR1 is DFQATT and CDR2 is SNEGSKA (reference sequence). V shed 1 base, J shed 3 bases, and the junction held 4 bases outside the gene matches. This CDR3 comprises 14 residues. The CDR3 here is CSARAGGGTDTQYF. The CDR3 region has the DNA TGCAGTGCTAGAGCGGGCGGGGGAACAGATACGCAGTATTTT.

V gene TRBV5-1 combines with J gene TRBJ2-3; tentative D call: TRBD2 (7 bases). The CDR3 is made up of 17 amino acids. CDR1 and CDR2 (germline): SGHRS, YFSETQ. V lost 3 bases to trimming and J lost 5 bases, with 22 bases between them. The DNA for the CDR3 is TGCGCCAGCAGCTCGGGGGGACACACCCTTGGGATAGATACGCAGTATTTT. Its protein product is CASSSGGHTLGIDTQYF.

The sample holds a few counts of this clonotype. V usage is TRBV2 and J usage is TRBJ2-3; 9 bases are a match to TRBD1. The germline CDR1 and CDR2 sequences are SNHLY and FYNNEI. V shed 9 bases and J 4 bases; nucleotides not matched to a gene: 2. The CDR3 length is 12 residues. DNA of the CDR3: TGTGCCAGAAGGACAGGGGCAGATACGCAGTATTTT. Translation: CARRTGADTQYF. The variable domain in full, completed from reference TRBV2 and TRBJ2-3, reads EPEVTQTPSHQVTQMGQEVILRCVPISNHLYFYWYRQILGQKVEFLVSFYNNEISEKSEIFDDQFSVERPDGSNFTLKIRSTKLEDSAMYFCARRTGADTQYFGPGTRLTVL.

Many counts were recorded for this clonotype. The genes are TRBV7-2 and TRBJ2-3; TRBD1 matches 9 bases. After removal of 0 bases from V and 9 bases from J, the junction contained 4 bases not matched to a gene. Germline CDR1 reads SGHTA; CDR2 reads FQGNSA. CDR3 length: 14 residues. The CDR3 reads CASSLAGTGPTQYF. CDR3 bases: TGTGCCAGCAGCTTAGCCGGGACAGGGCCCACGCAGTATTTT.

This clonotype was recorded many times. V and J are TRBV3-1 and TRBJ2-7; no definite D call. Germline V gene data show CDR1 as LGHDT and CDR2 as YNNKEL (reference sequence). This CDR3 is 13 amino acids long. Trimming removed 0 bases at V and 3 bases at J, with 6 bases between. In DNA, the CDR3 is TGTGCCAGCAGCCAAGATTACGGCTACGAGCAGTACTTC. Encoded protein: CASSQDYGYEQYF.

In its sample, this clonotype was seen many times. V usage is TRBV5-1 and J usage is TRBJ2-2; 7 nucleotides align to TRBD1. V lost 4 bases to trimming and J lost 4 bases; unmatched junction nucleotides: 4. The germline V gene has CDR1 SGHRS and CDR2 YFSETQ. The CDR3 runs 14 residues. CDR3 residues: CASSERQGTGELFF. The CDR3 coding sequence is TGCGCCAGCAGCGAAAGACAGGGCACCGGGGAGCTGTTTTTT.

This clonotype was counted between two and nine times. This chain connects TRBV7-9 to TRBJ2-7; D is ambiguous. V lost 0 bases and J 7 bases, leaving 4 bases between the germline ends. This CDR3 region has 11 residues. Germline CDR1 SEHNR, CDR2 FQNEAQ (reference sequence). CDR3 sequence reads: CASSLAWEQYF. In DNA form, the CDR3 reads TGTGCCAGCAGCTTAGCTTGGGAGCAGTACTTC.

V and J are TRBV30 and TRBJ1-1; D gene ambiguous. Looked up from germline, CDR1 is GTSNPN and CDR2 is SVGIG (reference sequence). The CDR3 runs 12 residues. V dropped 5 bases and J dropped 1 base, with 8 bases sitting between them. DNA for the CDR3: TGTGCCTGGCATATGCAGAACACTGAAGCTTTCTTT. Its protein product is CAWHMQNTEAFF.

This clonotype occurred a few times. The V gene is TRBV12-2, the J gene TRBJ1-5; no check of the table's D call, TRBD1, against the DNA was made. TRBV12-2 is a recognized pseudogene. The CDR3 covers 16 residues. CDR3 loop: CASHRTPGEIDQPQHF. The CDR3 bases are TGTGCAAGTCACCGAACACCAGGGGAAATAGATCAGCCCCAGCATTTT.

This clonotype was observed a few times. CDR3 protein: CASSSNLFGADTQYF. The DNA for the CDR3 is TGTGCCAGCAGTTCAAACTTATTTGGGGCAGATACGCAGTATTTT. V and J are TRBV6-5 and TRBJ2-3; D remains ambiguous. This CDR3 spans 15 amino acids. The germline CDR1 and CDR2 sequences are MNHEY and SVGAGI. The V and J ends lost 4 bases and 4 bases respectively, with 15 bases between them.

Ten or more counts support this clonotype. The V call is TRBV12-3 or TRBV12-4, the J call TRBJ2-1, with TRBD2 identical over 7 bases. This CDR3 region has 12 residues. The J segment lost 9 bases and the V segment lost 7 bases, leaving 6 bases of the junction unmatched. CDR3 bases: TGTGCCAGCACCCTGGGACTAAGTGAGCAGTTCTTC. Amino acid sequence: CASTLGLSEQFF.

Ten or more counts support this clonotype. Written as DNA, the CDR3 is TGCAGTGCTAGAGATCTCCGGCGGGAGTACGAGCAGTACTTC. This gives the protein CSARDLRREYEQYF. The genes are TRBV20-1 and TRBJ2-7; 7 bases are a match to TRBD2. Looked up from germline, CDR1 is DFQATT and CDR2 is SNEGSKA (reference sequence). The ends lost 0 bases at V and 4 bases at J; junction bases unmatched: 6. CDR3 length: 14 amino acids.

In this sample, this clonotype turned up many times. This chain connects TRBV7-3 to TRBJ2-1; no firm D call. The germline V and J ends were trimmed by 5 bases and 6 bases, with 23 bases remaining between them. There are 17 residues in the CDR3. Germline lookup yields CDR1 SGHTA and CDR2 FQGTGA. This CDR3 is CASSPVGPPSSTNEQFF. CDR3 sequence (DNA): TGTGCCAGCAGCCCCGTAGGGCCTCCCTCGTCCACCAATGAGCAGTTCTTC.

This clonotype was observed at least ten times. This chain links TRBV6-6 with TRBJ2-7; D may be TRBD1 (5 bases). Per germline, CDR1 MNHNY and CDR2 SVGAGI (reference sequence). The CDR3 is 11 residues long. V shed 7 bases and J shed 5 bases, with 9 bases lying between them. The CDR3 loop is CASTGSHEQYF. The CDR3 DNA reads TGTGCCAGCACAGGGTCGCACGAGCAGTACTTC.

This sequence joins TRBV5-1 and TRBJ2-5; weak D call: TRBD1 (5 bases). Germline CDR1 reads SGHRS; CDR2 reads YFSETQ. Trimming shortened V by 0 bases and J by 2 bases, and 8 bases separated the two germline ends. The CDR3 runs to 14 residues. Here the CDR3 reads CASSLETEQETQYF. CDR3 DNA: TGCGCCAGCAGCTTGGAGACAGAACAAGAGACCCAGTACTTC.

This clonotype was seen more than once but under ten times. The gene calls are TRBV10-2 and TRBJ1-1; D not certain. V lost 8 bases and J 7 bases, leaving 14 bases between the germline ends. This CDR3 spans 12 amino acids. Germline values: CDR1 WSHSY, CDR2 SAAADI. The CDR3 reads CASGERLGEAFF. CDR3 nucleotide sequence: TGCGCCAGCGGCGAACGACTCGGTGAAGCTTTCTTT.

There are many counts of this clonotype. The rearrangement uses TRBV20-1 and TRBJ2-5; tentative D call: TRBD1 (5 bases). The CDR3 has 14 amino acids. Trimming removed 5 bases at V and 4 bases at J, with 17 bases between. Germline CDR1 and CDR2: DFQATT and SNEGSKA (reference sequence). DNA of the CDR3: TGCAGTGCTCCCCCCCTGGGGCAGAGAGAGACCCAGTACTTC. As protein: CSAPPLGQRETQYF.

This clonotype was picked up many times. V gene TRBV25-1 combines with J gene TRBJ2-7; 9 bases align to TRBD2. Germline loops: CDR1 MGHDK, CDR2 SYGVNS. V shed 2 bases, J shed 10 bases, and the junction held 9 bases outside the gene matches. The CDR3 extends over 14 amino acids. The CDR3 DNA is TGTGCCAGCAGTGAACCGGGCAGCGGGAGGCCCCAGTACTTC. Translation: CASSEPGSGRPQYF.

This clonotype was seen at least ten times. V usage is TRBV4-1 and J usage is TRBJ2-1; the D is unclear. This CDR3 is built from 17 residues. Germline V lookup: CDR1 MGHRA, CDR2 YSYEKL. V lost 1 base and J 0 bases, leaving 13 bases between the germline ends. Here the CDR3 reads CASSQVDLGLSYNEQFF. The CDR3 DNA reads TGCGCCAGCAGCCAAGTCGACCTAGGCCTCTCCTACAATGAGCAGTTCTTC.

V usage is TRBV6-5 and J usage is TRBJ2-1, with 9 bases identical to TRBD2. There are 13 residues in the CDR3. V lost 6 bases and J lost 7; bases outside the gene matches: 4. The germline gives CDR1 MNHEY, CDR2 SVGAGI. The CDR3 loop reads CASRITSGNEQFF. The CDR3, as DNA: TGTGCCAGCAGAATTACTAGCGGGAATGAGCAGTTCTTC.

V usage is TRBV13 and J usage is TRBJ2-1; 8 bases are a match to TRBD2. Germline-derived CDR1 and CDR2 are PRHDT and FYEKMQ (reference sequence). The CDR3 is 14 amino acids. The V and J ends lost 5 bases and 8 bases, in that order; junction bases with no gene match: 8. CDR3 bases: TGTGCCAGCAGCCTAAGGGGACTAGTATATGAGCAGTTCTTC. It translates to CASSLRGLVYEQFF.

In this sample, this clonotype turned up a few times. The chain recombines TRBV20-1 with TRBJ1-2; TRBD1 is a possible D gene (6 bases). CDR1 is DFQATT and CDR2 is SNEGSKA in the germline V gene (reference sequence). The CDR3 runs 16 residues. Deletions cut 0 bases from V and 4 bases from J, with 18 bases between. The CDR3 spells CSARDTRGGIGYGYTF. The DNA of the CDR3 is TGCAGTGCTAGAGATACCCGAGGGGGGATTGGCTATGGCTACACCTTC.

This clonotype has a handful of counts. The rearrangement links TRBV12-5 to TRBJ1-2; D possibly corresponds to TRBD1 (6 bases). CDR3 length equals 14 residues. Germline V gene lookup returns CDR1 LGHNT and CDR2 FRNRAP. With 4 bases removed from V and 3 bases from J, the gap between germline ends came to 12 bases. The CDR3 spells CASGSDSGDYGYTF. CDR3 coding DNA: TGTGCTAGTGGTTCGGACAGTGGAGACTATGGCTACACCTTC.

This clonotype was seen a handful of times. The V call is TRBV20-1, the J call TRBJ2-5; unclear D gene. Between the trimmed V and J ends, which lost 6 bases and 4 bases, there was a span of 12 bases. The CDR3 runs to 12 residues. Germline CDR1 DFQATT, CDR2 SNEGSKA (reference sequence). CDR3 amino acids: CSAPGTRETQYF. The CDR3 nucleotides read TGCAGTGCCCCCGGAACACGAGAGACCCAGTACTTC.

The J gene is TRBJ2-7, the V gene TRBV5-1, with D perhaps matching TRBD2 (6 bases). Germline V gives CDR1 SGHRS, CDR2 YFSETQ. The CDR3 length is 16 residues. V shed 4 bases and J shed 1 base, with 18 bases lying between them. The CDR3 sequence: CASSRGWGAISYEQYF. The CDR3 DNA reads as TGCGCCAGCAGCCGGGGGTGGGGTGCGATTTCCTACGAGCAGTACTTC.

The table lists this clonotype with a few counts. The chain couples TRBV7-9 to TRBJ2-5; 7 nucleotides agree with TRBD2. The CDR3 extends over 15 amino acids. From germline, CDR1 is SEHNR and CDR2 FQNEAQ (reference sequence). Trimming removed 5 bases from V and 5 bases from J; junction bases left unmatched: 11. Here the CDR3 DNA reads TGTGCCAGCAGCCGTGGGGGGGGAGCTAAGGAGACCCAGTACTTC. This gives the protein CASSRGGGAKETQYF.

The rearrangement joins TRBV7-9 to TRBJ1-1, with 9 bases fitting TRBD1. The V and J ends lost 2 bases and 4 bases, in that order; junction bases with no gene match: 5. The V gene's germline CDR1 is SEHNR and CDR2 FQNEAQ (reference sequence). This CDR3 has 15 amino acids. The CDR3 sequence: CASSLTGGAGTEAFF. Written as DNA, the CDR3 is TGTGCCAGCAGCTTAACAGGGGGCGCGGGCACTGAAGCTTTCTTT.

This chain links TRBV7-3 with TRBJ2-1; TRBD2 aligns across 7 bases. The CDR3 runs to 14 residues. J lost 5 bases, V lost 3 bases, and 4 bases had no gene match. Germline assignment: CDR1 SGHTA and CDR2 FQGTGA. The CDR3 region has the DNA TGTGCCAGCAGCTTTCCCGGGGGGAACAATGAGCAGTTCTTC. It is translated as CASSFPGGNNEQFF. Drawing the rest from reference TRBV7-3 and TRBJ2-1, the complete variable domain is GAGVSQTPSNKVTEKGKYVELRCDPISGHTALYWYRQSLGQGPEFLIYFQGTGAADDSGLPNDRFFAVRPEGSVSTLKIQRTERGDSAVYLCASSFPGGNNEQFFGPGTRLTVL.

This chain uses TRBV5-4 with TRBJ2-2, with 12 bases aligning to TRBD2. V trimming: 4 bases; J trimming: 1 base; junction bases outside the gene matches: 2. CDR1 is SGHNT, CDR2 YYREEE, per germline (reference sequence). The CDR3 has 16 amino acids. The CDR3 coding sequence is TGTGCCAGCAGCGAGGGACTAGCGGGGAACACCGGGGAGCTGTTTTTT. Amino acid sequence: CASSEGLAGNTGELFF.

This clonotype was counted many times. The gene calls are TRBV29-1 and TRBJ2-1, with D unclear. V was pared by 4 bases and J by 0 bases, with 7 bases between. Germline V CDR1 and CDR2: SQVTM, ANQGSEA. The CDR3 contains 13 residues. This CDR3 reads CSVARFSYNEQFF. The CDR3, as DNA: TGCAGCGTTGCCCGGTTCTCCTACAATGAGCAGTTCTTC.

J is TRBJ1-1 and V is TRBV12-3 or TRBV12-4; D not certain. The CDR3 totals 13 residues. Trimming left V 8 bases short and J 1 base short, with 11 bases between. CDR3 DNA sequence: TGTGCCAGCGGTCCGAGTCCGAACACTGAAGCTTTCTTT. It is translated as CASGPSPNTEAFF.